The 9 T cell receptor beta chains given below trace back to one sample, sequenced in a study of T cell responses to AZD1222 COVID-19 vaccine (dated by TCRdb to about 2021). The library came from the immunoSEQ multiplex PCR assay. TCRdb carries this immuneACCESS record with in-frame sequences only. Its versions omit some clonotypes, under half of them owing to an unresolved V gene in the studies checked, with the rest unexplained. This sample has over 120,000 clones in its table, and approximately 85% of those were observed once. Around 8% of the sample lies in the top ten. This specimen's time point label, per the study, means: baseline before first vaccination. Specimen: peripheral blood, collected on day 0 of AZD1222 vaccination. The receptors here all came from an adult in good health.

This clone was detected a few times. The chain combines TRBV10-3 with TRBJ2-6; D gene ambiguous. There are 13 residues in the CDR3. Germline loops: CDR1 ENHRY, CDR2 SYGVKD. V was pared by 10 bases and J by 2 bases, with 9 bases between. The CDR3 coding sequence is TGTGCCACCCAGCGAACTGGGGCCAACGTCCTGACTTTC. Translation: CATQRTGANVLTF.

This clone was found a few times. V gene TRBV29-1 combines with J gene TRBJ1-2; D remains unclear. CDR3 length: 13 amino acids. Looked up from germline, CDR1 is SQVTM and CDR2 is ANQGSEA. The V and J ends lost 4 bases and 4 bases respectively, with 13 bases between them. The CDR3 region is CSVGSEGIYGYTF. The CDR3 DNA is TGCAGCGTTGGGTCAGAAGGAATCTATGGCTACACCTTC. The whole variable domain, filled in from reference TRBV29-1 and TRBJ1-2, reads SAVISQKPSRDICQRGTSLTIQCQVDSQVTMMFWYRQQPGQSLTLIATANQGSEATYESGFVIDKFPISRPNLTFSTLTVSNMSPEDSSIYLCSVGSEGIYGYTFGSGTRLTVV.

DNA of the CDR3: TGTGCCAGCTCACCACTGGACAGCAACACCGGGGAGCTGTTTTTT. Translation: CASSPLDSNTGELFF. The gene calls are TRBV18 and TRBJ2-2; the D gene is possibly TRBD1 (6 bases). The CDR3 consists of 15 residues. From germline, CDR1 is KGHSH and CDR2 LQKENI. Trimming cost V 1 base and J 2 bases, with 8 bases left between them.

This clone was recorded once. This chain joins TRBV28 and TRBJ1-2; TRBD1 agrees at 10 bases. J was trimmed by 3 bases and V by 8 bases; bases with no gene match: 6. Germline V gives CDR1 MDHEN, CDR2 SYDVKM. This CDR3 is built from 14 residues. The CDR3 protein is CASLTGGLDYGYTF. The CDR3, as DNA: TGTGCCAGCCTGACAGGGGGCTTGGACTATGGCTACACCTTC.

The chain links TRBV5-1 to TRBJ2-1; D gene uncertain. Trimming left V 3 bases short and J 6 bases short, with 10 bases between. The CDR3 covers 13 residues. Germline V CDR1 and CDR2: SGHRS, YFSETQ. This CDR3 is CASSSPPPNEQFF. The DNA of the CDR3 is TGCGCCAGCAGCTCCCCTCCCCCCAATGAGCAGTTCTTC.

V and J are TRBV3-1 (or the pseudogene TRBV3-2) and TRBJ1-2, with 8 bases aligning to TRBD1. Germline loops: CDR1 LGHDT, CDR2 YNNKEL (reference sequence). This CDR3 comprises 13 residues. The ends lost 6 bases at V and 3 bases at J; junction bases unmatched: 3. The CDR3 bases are TGTGCCAGCAGACCAGGGGGCGACTATGGCTACACCTTC. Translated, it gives CASRPGGDYGYTF.

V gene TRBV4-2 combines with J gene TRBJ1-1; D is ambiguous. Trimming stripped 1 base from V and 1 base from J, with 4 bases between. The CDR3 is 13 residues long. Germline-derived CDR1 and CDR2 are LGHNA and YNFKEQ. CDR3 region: CASSQGKNTEAFF. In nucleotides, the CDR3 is TGTGCCAGCAGCCAAGGAAAGAACACTGAAGCTTTCTTT.

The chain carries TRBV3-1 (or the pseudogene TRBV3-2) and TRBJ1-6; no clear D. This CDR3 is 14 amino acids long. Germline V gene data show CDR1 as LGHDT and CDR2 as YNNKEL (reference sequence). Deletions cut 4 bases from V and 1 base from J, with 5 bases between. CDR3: CASSPESYNSPLHF. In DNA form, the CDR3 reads TGTGCCAGCAGCCCGGAGTCCTATAATTCACCCCTCCACTTT.

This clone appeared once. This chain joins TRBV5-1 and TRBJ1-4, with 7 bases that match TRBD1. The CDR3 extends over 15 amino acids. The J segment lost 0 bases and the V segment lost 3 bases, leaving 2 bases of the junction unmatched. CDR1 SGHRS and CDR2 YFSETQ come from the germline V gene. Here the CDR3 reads CASSSGQATNEKLFF. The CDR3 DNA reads TGCGCCAGCAGCTCCGGACAGGCAACTAATGAAAAACTGTTTTTT.